This is a list of T cell receptor beta chains from one sample in a study of OX40 agonist ivuxolimab in advanced cancers. Sequencing was performed with immunoSEQ multiplex PCR; in TCRdb, only in-frame clones are kept and a portion is missing. The sample includes tens of thousands of clones, around four fifths of them seen just once. The input for sequencing was CD4+ or CD8+ T cells sorted from blood, taken in a trial of the OX40 agonist ivuxolimab. Receptor source: an adult with an advanced solid tumor such as melanoma, head and neck, liver or kidney cancer. Both conserved end residues are part of each CDR3. The D gene is left open where the match is weak. The listing skips clone size in some rows; elsewhere it reads once, few, many or a size class.

NA	TRBJ2-7	TRBV10-3	TRBD2	CAISGGGTSATAYEQYF
NA	TRBJ2-5	TRBV11-3	NA	CASSLGSDRGETQYF
NA	TRBJ2-2	TRBV5-6	NA	CASSGATDGANTGELFF
NA	TRBJ2-5	TRBV9	NA	CASSVVSGETQYF
NA	TRBJ2-5	TRBV11-3	NA	CASSLAIGGGETQYF
NA	TRBJ1-1	TRBV28	NA	CASRDNTEAFF
NA	TRBJ1-3	TRBV11-3	NA	CASSSNQEAGNTIYF
NA	TRBJ2-2	TRBV19	NA	CASSIGGMNTGELFF
NA	TRBJ1-2	TRBV7-2	NA	CASSPQYGYTF
NA	TRBJ2-7	TRBV27	NA	CASRYRDGRDEQYF
once	TRBJ2-3	TRBV5-1	NA	CASSLPSGERSDTQYF
NA	TRBJ2-1	TRBV19	NA	CASSNSLYNEQFF
NA	TRBJ2-3	TRBV5-1	NA	CASSSGVRVGTQYF
NA	TRBJ1-2	TRBV5-1	NA	CASSLGQTYGYTF
NA	TRBJ1-5	TRBV28	NA	CASSIRDLNQPQHF
NA	TRBJ2-5	TRBV5-1	NA	CASSLGVGQSYQETQYF
NA	TRBJ2-7	TRBV6-1	NA	CASSPTRGDEQYF
NA	TRBJ2-7	TRBV5-5	NA	CASSKNRQSHEQYF
NA	TRBJ2-7	TRBV5-6	NA	CASSEEGVDYEQYF
NA	NA	TRBV10-3	TRBD1	CAISAQDRAYEQYF
once	TRBJ1-2	TRBV4-1	NA	CASSQGWTASYGYTF
few	TRBJ2-1	TRBV7-2	TRBD2	CASSKPQTSGRVYNEQFF
NA	TRBJ1-5	TRBV6-5	NA	CASSSGDVNQPQHF
NA	TRBJ1-1	TRBV5-1	TRBD1	CASSWVTGENTEAFF
NA	TRBJ2-7	TRBV21-1	NA	CASSKLGGHRTYEQYF
NA	TRBJ1-3	TRBV30	NA	CAWKTPSGNTIYF
NA	TRBJ2-2	TRBV10-1	NA	CASSPDLGSGELFF
NA	TRBJ1-4	TRBV10-3	NA	CAISDPSATNEKLFF
NA	TRBJ1-4	TRBV19	TRBD1	CASSIDRGGGYGKLFF
NA	TRBJ2-3	TRBV7-2	NA	CASSLGSTDTQYF
few	TRBJ2-7	TRBV6-6	NA	CASSGDSEGEQYF
once	TRBJ1-5	TRBV5-6	NA	CASSLLQDSNQPQHF
NA	TRBJ2-3	TRBV7-9	NA	CASSFIGDTQYF
NA	TRBJ2-7	TRBV29-1	TRBD1	CSVEDRVYEQYF
NA	TRBJ2-3	TRBV9	NA	CASSVEAVRTDTQYF
NA	TRBJ2-3	TRBV11-3	NA	CASSPGGTSTDTQYF
NA	TRBJ2-1	TRBV28	TRBD1	CASGQGRDEQFF
NA	TRBJ2-1	TRBV7-4	NA	CASSLGVLNMYNEQFF
NA	TRBJ2-1	TRBV5-4	NA	CASSPLSPGMNEQFF
NA	TRBJ2-7	TRBV6-5	NA	CASSYRGSYEQYF
few	TRBJ1-1	TRBV19	TRBD1	CASKVTGEVGEAFF
NA	TRBJ1-2	TRBV7-3	NA	CASSLTGTTPTGSYTF
NA	TRBJ2-3	TRBV5-6	TRBD2	CASSLGSGVTQYF